This TCR beta chain was captured by sequencing in a study of blood T cells in healthy people across ages. General study results and limits: Because sorting was not performed, PBMCs prevented conclusive naive versus antigen-experienced comparison.

The CDR3 is 17 amino acids. The junction had 6 bases not matched to a gene; V was cut back by 0 bases and J by 0 bases. Germline V CDR1 and CDR2: DFQATT, SNEGSKA (reference sequence). It was with a sample-barcoded 5' primer and a J-beta primer mix that a second PCR of roughly 7 to 12 cycles was run. TCRdb recomputed calls from the 5' RACE reads with MiXCR, one row per CDR3 protein. The sample lists hundreds of thousands of distinct CDR3 sequences, less than 80% occurring once. Each donor gave ten milliliters of peripheral blood. Each sample gave at least 6.5 million isolated PBMCs. Notes on this clonotype: As yet, its antigen is unknown.

The chain couples TRBV20-1 to TRBJ2-1; 9 bases align to TRBD2. This TCR derives from a man in his thirties or forties in good health. Sequenced sample: blood. The CDR3 loop is CSARESSGARSYNEQFF. In nucleotides, the CDR3 is TGCAGTGCTAGAGAGTCTAGCGGGGCCCGCTCCTACAATGAGCAGTTCTTC.